In this sample, the clone carrying this T cell receptor beta chain turned up many times. The antigen is unknown. These data are taken from a study of T cells after yellow fever vaccination. Study results and limitations: Primary-vaccination clones mostly resurfaced post-booster (96% CD4, roughly 87% CD8). Faster peaking, at day 5 versus 15, marked a secondary response that was weaker.

In TCRdb, the 5' RACE reads were re-called with MiXCR into one record per CDR3 protein. The sample has hundreds of thousands of distinct CDR3 sequences, 9% to 15% seen once. Trimming shortened V by 8 bases and J by 8 bases, and 12 bases separated the two germline ends. CDR3 size: 11 residues. The germline V gene has CDR1 MNHEY and CDR2 SVGEGT. The sample consisted of PBMCs, taken on the day of the yellow fever booster vaccination. The V gene is TRBV6-2 or TRBV6-3, the J gene TRBJ1-2; D is possibly TRBD1 (6 bases). The TCR sequence derives from a man aged 25 to 45 who received the YFV17D yellow fever vaccine. CDR3 DNA sequence: TGTGCCAGCGCTACCGGGGGCGGCTACACCTTC. It specifies CASATGGGYTF.